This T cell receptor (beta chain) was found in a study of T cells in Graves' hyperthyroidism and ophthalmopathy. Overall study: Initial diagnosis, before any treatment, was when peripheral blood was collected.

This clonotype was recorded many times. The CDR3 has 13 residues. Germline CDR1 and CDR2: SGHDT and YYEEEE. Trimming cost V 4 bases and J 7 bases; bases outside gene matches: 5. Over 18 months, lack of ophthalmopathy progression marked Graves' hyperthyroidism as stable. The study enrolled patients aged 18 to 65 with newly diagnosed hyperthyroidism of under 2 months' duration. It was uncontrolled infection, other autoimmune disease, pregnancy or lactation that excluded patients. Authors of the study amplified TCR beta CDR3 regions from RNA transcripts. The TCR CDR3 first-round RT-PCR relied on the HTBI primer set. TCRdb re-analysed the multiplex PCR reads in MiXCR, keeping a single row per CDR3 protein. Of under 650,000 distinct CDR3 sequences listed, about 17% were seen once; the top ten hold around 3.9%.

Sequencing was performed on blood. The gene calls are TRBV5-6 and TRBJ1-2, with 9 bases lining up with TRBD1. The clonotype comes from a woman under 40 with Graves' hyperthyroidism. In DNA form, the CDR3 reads TGTGCCAGCAGCCAAGGGACAGGGTCTGGCTACACCTTC. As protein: CASSQGTGSGYTF.